This TCR delta chain is from a study of gamma-delta T cells after stem cell transplantation. TCRdb re-called the RT-PCR reads via CATT. Here the sample spans 650 to 950 delta-chain clones, around 15% being singletons. The CDR3 loop spans 18 amino acids. Germline CDR1 GEAIGNYY, CDR2 EKD. Losses at the gene ends were 1 base for V and 0 bases for J; bases not matched to a gene: 10. This clone is termed large (0.1 to 1%). The source material was gamma-delta T cells. The receptor was derived from a human donor. It is not recorded whose cells these are; they may come from a transplant donor. V usage is TRDV2 and J usage is TRDJ1, with 10 bases that match TRDD3. The CDR3 region has the DNA TGTGCCTGTGACACTATCGCCTTGGGGGATACCTACACCGATAAACTCATCTTT. It translates to CACDTIALGDTYTDKLIF.